This TCR beta chain was found in a study of T-cell memory formation after mild COVID-19. Via MiXCR, TCRdb re-called the 5' RACE reads, giving one row per CDR3 protein. The table records hundreds of thousands of distinct CDR3 sequences, around 27% of them present only once. V gave up 0 bases and J gave up 12 bases; unmatched junction bases: 8. Germline assignment: CDR1 SGHRS and CDR2 YFSETQ. The CDR3 length is 13 residues. The clonotype originates from an adult woman who had mild COVID-19 (a few samples of this study predate the infection). Cell type and time point are not known. This rearrangement joins TRBV5-1 to TRBJ1-1, with 7 nucleotides matching TRBD1. Sequenced sample: PBMCs or a T cell subset sorted from them (not recorded which). The CDR3 region has the DNA TGCGCCAGCAGCTTGGTAACAGGGGCGGAAACTTTCTTT. This encodes CASSLVTGAETFF.